This T cell receptor beta chain comes out of a study of identical twins. As for this clonotype: Its antigen is not identified.

Germline V gene lookup returns CDR1 ENHRY and CDR2 SYGVKD. Between the trimmed V and J ends, which lost 3 bases and 1 base, there was a span of 9 bases. The CDR3 totals 14 residues. Overall study findings and caveats: Cross-sectional statistics, not tracking of the same donors, supported the conclusions. Researchers reported weaker excess twin sharing in beta out-of-frame sequences. For cord blood, abundant beta clonotypes had fewer insertions, unlike memory repertoires, which showed none. It was out-of-frame TCR alpha sharing in monozygotic twins that models underestimated.

TCRdb itself ran the 5' RACE reads through MiXCR, one entry per CDR3 protein. This sample carries 540,000 or so distinct CDR3 sequences, 20% to 25% of them seen once, and the ten largest clones take 0.48%. A further study also used this sample, focusing on yellow fever vaccine responses in identical twins.

The sequence was obtained from a woman aged 18 to 35 in good health. Sequencing was carried out using CD4+ T cells sorted from blood. The chain has TRBV10-3 and TRBJ2-5; no clear D. CDR3 protein: CAISDVVRQETQYF. The CDR3 region has the DNA TGTGCCATCAGTGATGTGGTCCGCCAAGAGACCCAGTACTTC.